A single sample is the source of the 13 T cell receptor beta chains below, sequenced in a study of blood T cell repertoires in COVID-19. Repertoires were generated with immunoSEQ multiplex PCR, while TCRdb's copy carries only in-frame clones and drops some. Counted here are some 300,000 clones, under 90% occurring once; the ten biggest clones make up roughly a tenth. The sequencing input was PBMCs or T cells enriched from blood (not recorded which). These receptor sequences come from a woman aged 30 to 39 who had recovered from COVID-19.

The chain has TRBV28 and TRBJ1-2; tentatively, D is TRBD1 (5 bases). V was clipped by 6 bases and J by 4 bases, with 15 bases between them. Germline V gene lookup returns CDR1 MDHEN and CDR2 SYDVKM. This CDR3 comprises 14 residues. The CDR3 reads CASSHRGSPYGYTF. The CDR3 nucleotides are TGTGCCAGCAGCCACCGGGGGAGTCCCTATGGCTACACCTTC.

The genes are TRBV5-1 and TRBJ2-5; no definite D call. Germline values: CDR1 SGHRS, CDR2 YFSETQ. The V and J ends lost 2 bases and 4 bases respectively, with 12 bases between them. This CDR3 is 14 amino acids long. Here the CDR3 DNA reads TGCGCCAGCAGCTTAACCCCTCCCGGAGAGACCCAGTACTTC. Its protein is CASSLTPPGETQYF.

The chain combines TRBV4-2 with TRBJ1-3; 10 positions agree with TRBD1. The V segment lost 1 base and the J segment 7 bases; nucleotides outside the gene matches: 4. This CDR3 comprises 15 residues. CDR1 LGHNA and CDR2 YNFKEQ come from the germline V gene. Here the CDR3 reads CASSQGDRGGNTIYF. The CDR3 coding sequence is TGTGCCAGCAGCCAAGGGGACAGGGGCGGCAACACCATATATTTT.

This chain joins TRBV28 and TRBJ2-4; TRBD2 might be the D (5 bases). Germline V lookup: CDR1 MDHEN, CDR2 SYDVKM. V was trimmed by 7 bases and J by 7 bases, leaving 17 bases between them. The CDR3 sequence is 14 residues long. CDR3 DNA: TGTGCCAGCACCCTGAGGACTCCGGGGAACATTCAGTACTTC. This translates into CASTLRTPGNIQYF.

As DNA, the CDR3 is TGTGCCAGCAGTTACTCGATTAGCACTGAAGCTTTCTTT. Translated: CASSYSISTEAFF. This chain connects TRBV6-5 to TRBJ1-1; D uncertain. Germline CDR1 is MNHEY and CDR2 is SVGAGI. The CDR3 extends over 13 amino acids. Trimming cost V 0 bases and J 4 bases, with 6 bases left between them.

The chain couples TRBV5-1 to TRBJ2-7; D might be TRBD2 (6 bases). The germline V gene has CDR1 SGHRS and CDR2 YFSETQ. This CDR3 spans 16 amino acids. Trimming removed 4 bases from V and 0 bases from J, with 17 bases in between. CDR3 sequence reads: CASSVTGTSSSYEQYF. For the CDR3, the DNA is TGCGCCAGCAGCGTCACCGGGACTTCGAGCTCCTACGAGCAGTACTTC.

The chain is built from TRBV4-1 and TRBJ1-4; D remains unclear. The CDR3 runs to 15 residues. V lost 7 bases and J 3 bases, leaving 15 bases between the germline ends. The germline V gene encodes CDR1 MGHRA and CDR2 YSYEKL. The CDR3 is CASTRAERANEKLFF. The CDR3 DNA follows: TGCGCCAGCACTCGAGCGGAAAGAGCTAATGAAAAACTGTTTTTT.

Of note for this clone: Its ends do not fully match the called genes, so a read error is possible. J is TRBJ1-3 and V is TRBV6-5; the D is unclear. This CDR3 has 15 amino acids. Germline CDR1 MNHEY, CDR2 SVGAGI. DNA of the CDR3: TGTGCCAGCAGATACTCCGAGCGCTCTGGAAACACCATATATTTT. It is translated as CASRYSERSGNTIYF.

The chain couples TRBV11-3 to TRBJ2-7; TRBD1 aligns across 7 bases. Germline V gives CDR1 SGHNT, CDR2 YENEEA. Trimming at V came to 1 base and at J to 7 bases, leaving 10 bases not matched to a gene. This CDR3 spans 15 amino acids. The CDR3 protein is CASSLGIGTAEEQYF. The CDR3 nucleotides are TGTGCCAGCAGCTTAGGTATCGGGACAGCTGAAGAGCAGTACTTC.

This chain links TRBV11-3 with TRBJ2-3; D ambiguous. The ends were cut back, 5 bases at V and 3 bases at J, with 9 bases in the middle. CDR1 and CDR2 (germline): SGHNT, YENEEA. The CDR3 has 13 residues. The CDR3 coding sequence is TGTGCCAGCAGCCTCTATGAAACAGATACGCAGTATTTT. It codes for CASSLYETDTQYF.

The gene calls are TRBV9 and TRBJ2-1; 8 nucleotides align to TRBD2. This CDR3 region has 15 residues. V shed 4 bases and J 8 bases; nucleotides not matched to a gene: 11. In germline, CDR1 is SGDLS, CDR2 YYNGEE. Here the CDR3 DNA reads TGTGCCAGCAGCTCTACCCCAGGACTAGCAGATGAGCAGTTCTTC. It codes for CASSSTPGLADEQFF.

V and J are TRBV11-2 and TRBJ1-4; D might be TRBD1 (5 bases). V was cut by 0 bases and J by 15 bases, with 11 bases left in between. The germline CDR1 and CDR2 sequences are SGHAT and FQNNGV. CDR3 length equals 12 residues. In nucleotides, the CDR3 is TGTGCCAGCAGCTTAGAAGGGCCAGGGATGTTTTTT. Amino acids: CASSLEGPGMFF.

The V gene is TRBV9, the J gene TRBJ2-5, with TRBD2 as a possible D gene (7 bases). This CDR3 region has 15 residues. Trimming removed 0 bases from V and 5 bases from J, with 14 bases in between. The germline gives CDR1 SGDLS, CDR2 YYNGEE. CDR3 sequence: CASSVATGGEETQYF. The CDR3 DNA follows: TGTGCCAGCAGCGTAGCTACGGGGGGCGAGGAGACCCAGTACTTC.